Detailed here is one TCR beta chain. Its target is not known. The data stem from a study of untreated major depressive disorder. Study findings and constraints: The sequencing tests were limited to three preselected Vbeta families.

The repertoire was sequenced with immunoSEQ multiplex PCR; TCRdb's copy has only in-frame clones and lacks some. Here the sample spans tens of thousands of clones, 90% to 95% being singletons. Every depressed patient was matched in pairs with a non-depressed control on sex, age, current smoking status and body mass index. The sequence was collected from a man aged 25-40 years in good health. Sequencing was performed on CD4+ T cells from PBMCs.

CDR3 in amino acids: CASSLAGNEQFF. The CDR3 DNA is TGCGCCAGCAGCCTGGCAGGGAATGAGCAGTTCTTC. The chain recombines TRBV5-1 with TRBJ2-1; weak D call: TRBD1 (5 bases). Trimming cost V 4 bases and J 7 bases, with 9 bases left between them. This CDR3 has 12 amino acids. CDR1 and CDR2 from the germline V gene are SGHRS and YFSETQ.